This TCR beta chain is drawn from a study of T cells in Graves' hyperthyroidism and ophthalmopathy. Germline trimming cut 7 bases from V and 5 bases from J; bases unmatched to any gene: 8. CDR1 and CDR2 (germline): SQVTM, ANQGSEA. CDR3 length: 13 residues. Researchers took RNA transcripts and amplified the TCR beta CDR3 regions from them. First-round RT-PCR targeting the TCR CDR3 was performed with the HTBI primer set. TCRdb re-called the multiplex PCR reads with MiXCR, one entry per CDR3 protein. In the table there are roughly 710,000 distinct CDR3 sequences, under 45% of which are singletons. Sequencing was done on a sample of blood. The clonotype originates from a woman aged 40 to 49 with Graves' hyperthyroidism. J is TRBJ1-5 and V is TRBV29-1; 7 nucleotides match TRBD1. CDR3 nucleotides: TGCAGCGCCAGTTACGACAGGGATCAGCCCCAGCATTTT. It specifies CSASYDRDQPQHF.